This T cell receptor (beta chain) came from a study of high-grade serous ovarian cancer treatment subgroups. Germline values: CDR1 KGHSH, CDR2 LQKENI. V lost 5 bases to trimming and J lost 1 base, with 12 bases between them. The CDR3 spans 15 residues. Turning to this clone: Its target is not known.

Produced via immunoSEQ multiplex PCR; TCRdb's table is partial and in-frame only. The sample consists of more than 15,000 clones, about 75% of them appearing once. Tumor samples were obtained before definitive surgery or chemotherapy. Study-wide points: Same-patient tumor repertoires overlapped at roughly 0.1 to 0.85; different patients barely overlapped. Spatial context was lost because tumors were sequenced in bulk. Higher neoantigen levels went with greater TCR clonal relatedness.

The source material was tumor tissue. This chain connects TRBV18 to TRBJ1-3, with D uncertain. The receptor's source is a human donor with high-grade serous ovarian cancer. The CDR3 DNA reads as TGTGCCAGCTCAAGAGGTGATAGGTCTGGAAACACCATATATTTT. This codes for CASSRGDRSGNTIYF.